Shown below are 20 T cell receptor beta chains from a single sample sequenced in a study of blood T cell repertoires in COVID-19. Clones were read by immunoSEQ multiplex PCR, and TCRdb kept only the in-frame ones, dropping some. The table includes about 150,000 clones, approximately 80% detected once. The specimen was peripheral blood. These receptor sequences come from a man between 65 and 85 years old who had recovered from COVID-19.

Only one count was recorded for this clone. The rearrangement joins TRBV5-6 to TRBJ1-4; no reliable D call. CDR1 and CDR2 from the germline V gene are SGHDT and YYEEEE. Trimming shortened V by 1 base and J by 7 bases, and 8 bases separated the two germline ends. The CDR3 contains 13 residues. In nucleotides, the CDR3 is TGTGCCAGCAGCTTGTCCCAAATTGAAAAACTGTTTTTT. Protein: CASSLSQIEKLFF.

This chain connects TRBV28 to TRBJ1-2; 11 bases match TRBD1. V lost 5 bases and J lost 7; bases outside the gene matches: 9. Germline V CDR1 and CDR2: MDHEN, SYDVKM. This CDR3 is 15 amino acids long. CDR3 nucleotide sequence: TGTGCCAGCAGTCCGTGGACAGGGGGCGCGTCTGGCTACACCTTC. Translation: CASSPWTGGASGYTF.

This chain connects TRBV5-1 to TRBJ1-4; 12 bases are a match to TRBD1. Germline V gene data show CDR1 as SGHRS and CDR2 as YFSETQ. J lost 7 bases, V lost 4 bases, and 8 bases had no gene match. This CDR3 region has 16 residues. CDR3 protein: CASSPGTGGSGEKLFF. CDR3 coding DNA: TGCGCCAGCAGCCCCGGGACAGGGGGCAGCGGTGAAAAACTGTTTTTT.

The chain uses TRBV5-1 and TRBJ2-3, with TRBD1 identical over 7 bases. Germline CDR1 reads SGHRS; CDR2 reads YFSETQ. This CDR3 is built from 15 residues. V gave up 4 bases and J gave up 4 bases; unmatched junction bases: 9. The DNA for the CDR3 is TGCGCCAGCAGCCCCCAGACAGGGTGGGCAGATACGCAGTATTTT. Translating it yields CASSPQTGWADTQYF.

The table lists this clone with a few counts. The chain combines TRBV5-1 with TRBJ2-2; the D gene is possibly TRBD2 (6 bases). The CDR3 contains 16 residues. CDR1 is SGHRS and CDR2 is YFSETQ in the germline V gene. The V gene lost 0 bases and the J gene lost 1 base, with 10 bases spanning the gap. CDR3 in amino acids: CASSLGSGENTGELFF. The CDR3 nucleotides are TGCGCCAGCAGCTTGGGCTCGGGAGAGAACACCGGGGAGCTGTTTTTT.

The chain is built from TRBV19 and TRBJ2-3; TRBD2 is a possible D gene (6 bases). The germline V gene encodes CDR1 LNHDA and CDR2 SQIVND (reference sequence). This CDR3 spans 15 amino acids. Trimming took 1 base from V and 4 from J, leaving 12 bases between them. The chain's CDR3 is CASSIAGAQADTQYF. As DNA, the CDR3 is TGTGCCAGTAGTATAGCGGGAGCACAAGCAGATACGCAGTATTTT. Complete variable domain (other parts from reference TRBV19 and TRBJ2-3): DGGITQSPKYLFRKEGQNVTLSCEQNLNHDAMYWYRQDPGQGLRLIYYSQIVNDFQKGDIAEGYSVSREKKESFPLTVTSAQKNPTAFYLCASSIAGAQADTQYFGPGTRLTVL.

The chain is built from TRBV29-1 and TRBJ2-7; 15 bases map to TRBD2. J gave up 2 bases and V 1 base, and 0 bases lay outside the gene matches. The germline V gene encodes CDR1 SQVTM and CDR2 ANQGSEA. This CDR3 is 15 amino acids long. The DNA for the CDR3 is TGCAGCGTTGAAGGGACTAGCGGGAGGGCCTACGAGCAGTACTTC. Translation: CSVEGTSGRAYEQYF.

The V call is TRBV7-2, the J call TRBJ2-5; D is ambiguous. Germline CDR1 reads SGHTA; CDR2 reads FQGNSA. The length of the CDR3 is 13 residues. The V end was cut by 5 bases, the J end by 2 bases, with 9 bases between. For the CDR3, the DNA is TGTGCCAGCAGCCGCGGAAGGCAAGAGACCCAGTACTTC. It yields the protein CASSRGRQETQYF.

CDR3 DNA sequence: TGTGCCAGCAGCCAAGTTAGTACCGAGCAGTACTTC. Amino acid sequence: CASSQVSTEQYF. V and J are TRBV3-1 (or the pseudogene TRBV3-2) and TRBJ2-7; D is ambiguous. The CDR3 runs to 12 residues. V was clipped by 1 base and J by 6 bases, with 7 bases between them. CDR1 is LGHDT, CDR2 YNNKEL, per germline (reference sequence).

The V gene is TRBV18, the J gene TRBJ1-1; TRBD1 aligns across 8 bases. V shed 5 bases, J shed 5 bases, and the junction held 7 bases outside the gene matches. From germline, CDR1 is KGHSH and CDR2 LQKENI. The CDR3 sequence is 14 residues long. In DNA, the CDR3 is TGTGCCAGCTCATCCGGACAGGGCCGGACTGAAGCTTTCTTT. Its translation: CASSSGQGRTEAFF. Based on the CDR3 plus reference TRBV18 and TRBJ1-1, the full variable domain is NAGVMQNPRHLVRRRGQEARLRCSPMKGHSHVYWYRQLPEEGLKFMVYLQKENIIDESGMPKERFSAEFPKEGPSILRIQQVVRGDSAAYFCASSSGQGRTEAFFGQGTRLTVV.

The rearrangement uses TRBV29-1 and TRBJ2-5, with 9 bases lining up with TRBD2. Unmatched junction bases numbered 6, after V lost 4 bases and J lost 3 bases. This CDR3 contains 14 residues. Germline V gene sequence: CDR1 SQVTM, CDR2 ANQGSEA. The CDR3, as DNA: TGCAGCGTTGGGGCGGGAGGGCCGAAAGAGACCCAGTACTTC. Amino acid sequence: CSVGAGGPKETQYF.

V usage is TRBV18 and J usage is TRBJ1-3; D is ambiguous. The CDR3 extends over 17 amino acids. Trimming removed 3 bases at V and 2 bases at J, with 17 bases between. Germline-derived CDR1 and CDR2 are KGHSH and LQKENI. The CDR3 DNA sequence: TGTGCCAGCTCACCTCGGGAGGGCCCGTCCGCTGGAAACACCATATATTTT. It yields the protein CASSPREGPSAGNTIYF.

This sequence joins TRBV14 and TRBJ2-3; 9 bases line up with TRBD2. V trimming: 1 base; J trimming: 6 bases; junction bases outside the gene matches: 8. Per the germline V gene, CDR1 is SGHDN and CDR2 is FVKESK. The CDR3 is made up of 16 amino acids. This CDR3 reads CASSQALGAGGDTQYF. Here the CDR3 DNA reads TGTGCCAGCAGCCAAGCGCTCGGAGCGGGAGGCGATACGCAGTATTTT.

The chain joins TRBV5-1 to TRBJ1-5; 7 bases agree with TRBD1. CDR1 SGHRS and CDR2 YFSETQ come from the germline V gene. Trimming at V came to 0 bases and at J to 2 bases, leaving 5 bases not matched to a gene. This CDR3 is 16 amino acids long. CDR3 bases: TGCGCCAGCAGCTTGGGAGGGGGCTTCGGCAATCAGCCCCAGCATTTT. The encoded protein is CASSLGGGFGNQPQHF.

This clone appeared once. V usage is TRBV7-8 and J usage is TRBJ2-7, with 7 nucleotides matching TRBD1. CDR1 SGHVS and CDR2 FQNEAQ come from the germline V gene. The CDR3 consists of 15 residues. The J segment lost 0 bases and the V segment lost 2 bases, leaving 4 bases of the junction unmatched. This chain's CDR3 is CASSLPGQYSYEQYF. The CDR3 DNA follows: TGTGCCAGCAGCTTACCGGGACAGTACTCCTACGAGCAGTACTTC.

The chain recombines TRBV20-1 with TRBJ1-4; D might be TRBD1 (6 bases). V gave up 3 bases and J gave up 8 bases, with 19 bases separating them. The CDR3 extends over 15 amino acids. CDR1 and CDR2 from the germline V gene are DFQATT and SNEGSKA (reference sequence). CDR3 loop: CSASEGVGGHEKLFF. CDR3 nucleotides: TGCAGTGCTAGTGAGGGTGTGGGGGGGCACGAAAAACTGTTTTTT.

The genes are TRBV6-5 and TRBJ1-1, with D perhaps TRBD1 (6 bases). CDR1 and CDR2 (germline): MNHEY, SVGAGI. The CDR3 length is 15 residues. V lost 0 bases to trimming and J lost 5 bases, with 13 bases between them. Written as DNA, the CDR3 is TGTGCCAGCAGTTACTCGGGGGGGCGCGGGACTGAAGCTTTCTTT. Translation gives CASSYSGGRGTEAFF.

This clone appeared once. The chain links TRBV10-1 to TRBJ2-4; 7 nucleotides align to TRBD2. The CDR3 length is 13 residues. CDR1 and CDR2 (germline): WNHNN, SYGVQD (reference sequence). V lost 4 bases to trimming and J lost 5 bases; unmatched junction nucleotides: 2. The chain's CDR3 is CASSGSGENIQYF. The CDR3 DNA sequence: TGCGCCAGCAGTGGAAGCGGGGAAAACATTCAGTACTTC.

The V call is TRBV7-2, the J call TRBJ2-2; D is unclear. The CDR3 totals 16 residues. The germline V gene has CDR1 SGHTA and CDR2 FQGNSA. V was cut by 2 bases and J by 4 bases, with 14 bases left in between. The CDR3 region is CASSLNLLPGTGELFF. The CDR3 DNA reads TGTGCCAGCAGCTTAAATCTGCTCCCCGGCACCGGGGAGCTGTTTTTT.

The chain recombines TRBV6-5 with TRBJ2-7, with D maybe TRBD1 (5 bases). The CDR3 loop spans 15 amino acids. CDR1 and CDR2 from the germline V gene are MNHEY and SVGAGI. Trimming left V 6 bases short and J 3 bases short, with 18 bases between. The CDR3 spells CASSGTGFRVYEQYF. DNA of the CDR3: TGTGCCAGCAGCGGTACAGGTTTTAGAGTCTACGAGCAGTACTTC.